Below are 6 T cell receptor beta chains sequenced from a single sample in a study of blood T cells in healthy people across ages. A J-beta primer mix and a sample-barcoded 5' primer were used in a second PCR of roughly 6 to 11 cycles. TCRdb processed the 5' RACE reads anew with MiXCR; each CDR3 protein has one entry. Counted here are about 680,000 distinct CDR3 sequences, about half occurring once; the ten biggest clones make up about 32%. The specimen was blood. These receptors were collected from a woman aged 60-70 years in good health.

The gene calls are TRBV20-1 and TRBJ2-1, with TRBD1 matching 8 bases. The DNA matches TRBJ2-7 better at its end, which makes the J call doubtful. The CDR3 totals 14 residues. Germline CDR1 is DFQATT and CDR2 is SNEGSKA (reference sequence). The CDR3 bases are TGCAGTGCTTGCGACAGGGGTTCCTACAATGAGCAGTACTTC. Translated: CSACDRGSYNEQYF.

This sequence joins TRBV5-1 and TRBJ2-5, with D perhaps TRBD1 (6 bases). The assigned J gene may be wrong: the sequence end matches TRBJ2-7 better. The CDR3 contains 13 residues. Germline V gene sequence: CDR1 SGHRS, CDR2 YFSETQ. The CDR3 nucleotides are TGCGCCAGCAACCCCACAGGGTTCGACGAGCAGTACTTC. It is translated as CASNPTGFDEQYF.

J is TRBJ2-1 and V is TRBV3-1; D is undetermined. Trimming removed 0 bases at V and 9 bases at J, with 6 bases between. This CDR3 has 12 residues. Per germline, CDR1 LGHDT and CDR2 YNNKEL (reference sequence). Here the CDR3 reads CASSQDSREQFF. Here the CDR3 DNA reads TGTGCCAGCAGCCAAGATAGCCGTGAGCAGTTCTTC.

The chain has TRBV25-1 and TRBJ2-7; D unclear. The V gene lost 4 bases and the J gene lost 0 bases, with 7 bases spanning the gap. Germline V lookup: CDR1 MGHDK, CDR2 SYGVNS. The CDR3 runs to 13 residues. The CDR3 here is CASSGWYSYEQYF. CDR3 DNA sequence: TGTGCCAGCAGTGGGTGGTACTCCTACGAGCAGTACTTC.

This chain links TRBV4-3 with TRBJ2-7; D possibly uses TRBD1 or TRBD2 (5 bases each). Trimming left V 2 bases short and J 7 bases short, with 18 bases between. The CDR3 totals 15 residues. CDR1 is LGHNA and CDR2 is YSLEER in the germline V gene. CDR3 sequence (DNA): TGCGCCAGCAGCCAACATCGGGGCGAGTACAAGGAGCAGTACTTC. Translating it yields CASSQHRGEYKEQYF.

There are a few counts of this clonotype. For the CDR3, the DNA is TGCGCCAGCAGCGGAAACCTAGCGAGACAGAAATACGAGCAGTACTTC. This encodes CASSGNLARQKYEQYF. The J gene is TRBJ2-7, the V gene TRBV5-1, with D tentatively TRBD2 (6 bases). V lost 4 bases and J lost 4, with 21 bases in between. CDR3 length: 16 amino acids. CDR1 is SGHRS, CDR2 YFSETQ, per germline.